What follows is one T cell receptor beta chain and its context. Mismatch with germline at one junction end may stem from a read error. The library came from three nested PCR rounds adapted from ARM-PCR protocols. TCRdb independently ran MiXCR on the multiplex PCR reads; one entry per CDR3 protein. The sample holds 85,000 to 100,000 distinct CDR3 sequences, roughly 70% seen once. RNA was extracted from bulk tissue without any cell sorting. Between August and November 2014, newly diagnosed, chemotherapy-naive lung cancer patients underwent thoracic surgery in China. This specimen belongs to a study of tumor and adjacent non-tumor tissue in lung cancer. The germline V gene has CDR1 DFQATT and CDR2 SNEGSKA (reference sequence). This CDR3 comprises 13 residues.

The chain joins TRBV20-1 to TRBJ2-4, with D possibly matching TRBD2 (5 bases). The clonotype originates from a man in his 60s with non-small cell lung cancer. Sequenced material: lung tumor tissue. CDR3 protein: CSAWGVREKIQYF. In DNA form, the CDR3 reads TGCAGTGCATGGGGAGTCCGGGAAAAGATTCAGTACTTC.